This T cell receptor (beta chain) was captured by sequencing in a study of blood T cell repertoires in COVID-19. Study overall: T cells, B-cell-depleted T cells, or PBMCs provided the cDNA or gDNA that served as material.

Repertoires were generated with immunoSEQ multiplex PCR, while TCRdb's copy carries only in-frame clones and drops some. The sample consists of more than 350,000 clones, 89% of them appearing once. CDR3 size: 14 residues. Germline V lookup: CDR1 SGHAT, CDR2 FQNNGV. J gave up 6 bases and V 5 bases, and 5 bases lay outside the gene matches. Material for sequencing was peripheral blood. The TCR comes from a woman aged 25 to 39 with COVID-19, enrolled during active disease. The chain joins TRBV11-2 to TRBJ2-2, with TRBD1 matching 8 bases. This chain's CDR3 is CASSPDRGPGELFF. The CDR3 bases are TGTGCCAGCAGCCCAGACAGGGGTCCCGGGGAGCTGTTTTTT.